A selection of T cell receptor beta chains follows, all from one sample in a study of blood T cell repertoires in COVID-19. Sequenced by immunoSEQ multiplex PCR; TCRdb stores in-frame clones only, minus some. This sample carries 75,000 to 85,000 clones, 65% to 90% of them seen once, and the ten largest clones take roughly a sixth. Material: peripheral blood. The source is a human donor in a cohort sampled during active COVID-19. Both conserved end residues are part of each CDR3. D genes are given only for firm matches. For some rows the clone size is stated as once, few or many, or as a class when expanded; others skip it.

V	D	length	size	J	DNA	CDR3
TRBV27	TRBD2	16	-	TRBJ2-1	TGTGCCAGCAGGGTCGGGGATAGCGGGGGGTCTAATGAGCAGTTCTTC	CASRVGDSGGSNEQFF
TRBV27	TRBD2	13	-	TRBJ2-7	TGTGCCAGCAGAGCGCTAGCGGGAGTAGTGCAGTACTTC	CASRALAGVVQYF
TRBV5-4	TRBD2	15	-	TRBJ2-7	TGTGCCAGCAGCTTGTCCAGCGGGAGGGACTACGAGCAGTACTTC	CASSLSSGRDYEQYF
TRBV5-1	-	14	-	TRBJ1-2	TGCGCCAGCAGCTTGGCCCTCGGGTACTATGGCTACACCTTC	CASSLALGYYGYTF
TRBV7-3	-	12	once	TRBJ2-3	TGTGCCAGCAGCTTAACAGGGGGTACGCAGTATTTT	CASSLTGGTQYF
TRBV3-1/TRBV3-2	-	15	-	TRBJ1-1	TGTGCCAGCAGCGATACCGGGACACGGAACACTGAAGCTTTCTTT	CASSDTGTRNTEAFF
TRBV29-1	TRBD2	15	-	TRBJ2-3	TGCAGCGTCACAGGACTAGCGGGAGTCACAGATACGCAGTATTTT	CSVTGLAGVTDTQYF
TRBV24-1	-	13	-	TRBJ2-7	TGTGCCACCAGTGTGGGGGCTCGGGACGAGCAGTACTTC	CATSVGARDEQYF
TRBV7-9	-	13	-	TRBJ2-5	TGTGCCAGCAGCTTAATGGGGACTGGCCGGATGGACTTC	CASSLMGTGRMDF
TRBV6-2/TRBV6-3	-	13	-	TRBJ2-7	TGTGCCAGCAGTTACGGGGGACTCTACGAGCAGTACTTC	CASSYGGLYEQYF
TRBV5-4	TRBD1	17	-	TRBJ1-3	TGTGCCAGCAGCCCAGGGACAGCCGCTCGCTCTGGAAACACCATATATTTT	CASSPGTAARSGNTIYF